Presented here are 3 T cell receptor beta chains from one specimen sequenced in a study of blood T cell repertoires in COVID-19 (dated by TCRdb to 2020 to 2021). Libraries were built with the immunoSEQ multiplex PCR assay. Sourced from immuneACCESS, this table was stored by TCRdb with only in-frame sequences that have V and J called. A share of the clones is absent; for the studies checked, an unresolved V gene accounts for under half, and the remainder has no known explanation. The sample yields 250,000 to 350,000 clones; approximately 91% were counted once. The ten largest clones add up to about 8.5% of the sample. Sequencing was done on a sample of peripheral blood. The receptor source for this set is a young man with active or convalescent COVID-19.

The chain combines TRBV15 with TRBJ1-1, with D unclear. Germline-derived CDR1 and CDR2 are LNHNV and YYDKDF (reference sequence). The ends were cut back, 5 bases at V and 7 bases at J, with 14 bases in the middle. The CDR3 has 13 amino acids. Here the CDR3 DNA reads TGTGCCACCAGCGGACTCAGTTACAATGAAGCTTTCTTT. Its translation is CATSGLSYNEAFF.

Here the CDR3 DNA reads TGCGCCAGCAGACTTACGGGGGGCGTCACCGGGGAGCTGTTTTTT. The encoded protein is CASRLTGGVTGELFF. The chain has TRBV4-1 and TRBJ2-2, with a weak D call TRBD2 (7 bases). This CDR3 comprises 15 residues. V shed 6 bases and J shed 4 bases, with 15 bases lying between them. Germline CDR1 and CDR2: MGHRA and YSYEKL.

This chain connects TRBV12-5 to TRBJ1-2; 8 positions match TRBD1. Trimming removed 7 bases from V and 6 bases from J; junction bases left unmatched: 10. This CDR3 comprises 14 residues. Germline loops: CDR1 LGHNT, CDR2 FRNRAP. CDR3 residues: CASADRDRSHGYTF. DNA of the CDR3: TGTGCTAGTGCCGATAGGGACAGGAGTCATGGCTACACCTTC.